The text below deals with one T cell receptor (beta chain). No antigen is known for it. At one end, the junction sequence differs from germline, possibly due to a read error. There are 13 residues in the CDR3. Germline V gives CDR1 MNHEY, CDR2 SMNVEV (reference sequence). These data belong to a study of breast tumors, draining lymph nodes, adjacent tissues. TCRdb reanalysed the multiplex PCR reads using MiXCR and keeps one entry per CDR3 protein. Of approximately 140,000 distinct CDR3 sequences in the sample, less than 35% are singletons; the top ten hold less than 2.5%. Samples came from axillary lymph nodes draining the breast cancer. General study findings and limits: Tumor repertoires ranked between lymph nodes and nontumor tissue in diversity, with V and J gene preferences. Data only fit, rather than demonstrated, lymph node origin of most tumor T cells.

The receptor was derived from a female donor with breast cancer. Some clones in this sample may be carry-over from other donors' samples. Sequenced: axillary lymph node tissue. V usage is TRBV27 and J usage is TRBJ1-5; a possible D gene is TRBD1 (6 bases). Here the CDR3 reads CAGAQGRDQPRHF. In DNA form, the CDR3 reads TGTGCCGGCGCTCAGGGGAGGGATCAGCCCCGGCATTTT.